This is a list of T cell receptor beta chains from one sample in a study of PD-1 blockade in classical Hodgkin lymphoma. The assay was immunoSEQ multiplex PCR, and TCRdb's table has in-frame clones only and misses some. In the table there are some 23,000 clones, roughly 80% of which are singletons. The starting material was CD4+ T cells from blood, obtained before the fourth cycle of nivolumab. The receptors originated from a human donor with classical Hodgkin lymphoma. Each CDR3 is given with its conserved first and last residue. A D gene is named only where the DNA matches it firmly. Clone size is shown for a subset of rows, as once, few, many or a class of expanded clone.

D	size	J	V	CDR3	DNA
-	-	TRBJ2-5	TRBV5-1	CASDTNGTARERTQYF	TGCGCCAGTGACACGAACGGGACCGCGAGGGAACGGACCCAGTACTTC
TRBD1	medium-sized	TRBJ1-1	TRBV12-5	CASAVRTGDTEAFF	TGTGCTAGTGCGGTCAGGACAGGGGACACTGAAGCTTTCTTT
-	-	TRBJ2-1	TRBV6-5	CASSRDSYNEQFF	TGTGCCAGCAGCCGCGACAGCTACAATGAGCAGTTCTTC
-	few	TRBJ2-7	TRBV6-5	CASSYPGRYEQYF	TGTGCCAGCAGTTATCCAGGGCGCTACGAGCAGTACTTC
TRBD2	once	TRBJ2-3	TRBV19	CASSETSGGILSTDTQYF	TGTGCCAGTAGCGAAACTAGCGGGGGGATCCTTAGCACAGATACGCAGTATTTT
TRBD1	-	TRBJ1-6	TRBV5-1	CASSLGDRDSPLHF	TGCGCCAGCAGCTTGGGGGACAGGGATTCACCCCTCCACTTT
-	-	TRBJ2-1	TRBV7-9	CASSLALYNEQFF	TGTGCCAGCAGCTTAGCCTTGTACAATGAGCAGTTCTTC
TRBD1	-	TRBJ2-7	TRBV11-1	CASSLMGQGDEQYF	TGTGCCAGCAGCTTAATGGGACAGGGGGACGAGCAGTACTTC
TRBD2	-	TRBJ2-5	TRBV29-1	CSAYQTGRGETQYF	TGCAGCGCATACCAAACCGGGAGGGGGGAGACCCAGTACTTC
TRBD1	once	TRBJ2-5	TRBV7-3	CASSLNQGAGNQETQYF	TGTGCCAGCAGCTTAAATCAGGGGGCGGGGAACCAAGAGACCCAGTACTTC
-	-	TRBJ1-3	TRBV6-1	CASRTGDSGNTIYF	TGTGCCAGCAGGACGGGAGACTCTGGAAACACCATATATTTT
TRBD1	-	TRBJ1-4	TRBV5-5	CASSPPRQGAAWEKLFF	TGTGCCAGCAGCCCCCCGAGACAGGGGGCCGCCTGGGAAAAACTGTTTTTT
-	-	TRBJ2-6	TRBV28	CASSPTDSNSGANVLTF	TGTGCCAGCAGTCCGACAGATTCCAACTCTGGGGCCAACGTCCTGACTTTC
TRBD1	-	TRBJ2-1	TRBV15	CATSRDRGSYNEQFF	TGTGCCACCAGCAGGGACAGGGGTTCCTACAATGAGCAGTTCTTC
-	-	TRBJ2-1	TRBV29-1	CSVAAVIYNEQFF	TGCAGCGTTGCGGCAGTAATCTACAATGAGCAGTTCTTC
-	-	TRBJ1-5	TRBV28	CASSSQIGYSNQPQHF	TGTGCCAGCAGCTCTCAAATAGGGTATAGCAATCAGCCCCAGCATTTT
-	-	TRBJ2-5	TRBV30	CAWSKGVTQGPGETQYF	TGTGCCTGGTCCAAAGGCGTAACACAGGGCCCCGGAGAGACCCAGTACTTC
-	-	TRBJ1-4	TRBV2	CASKGGENEKLFF	TGTGCCAGCAAGGGGGGCGAAAATGAAAAACTGTTTTTT
-	-	TRBJ2-5	TRBV9	CASSAGGEQETQYF	TGTGCCAGCAGCGCTGGAGGGGAACAAGAGACCCAGTACTTC
-	-	TRBJ1-4	TRBV18	CASSPRVGALEEKLFF	TGTGCCAGCTCACCTCGGGTCGGGGCGCTTGAGGAAAAACTGTTTTTT
-	-	TRBJ2-1	TRBV5-1	CASSLAVGAEVDEQFF	TGCGCCAGCAGCTTGGCCGTCGGGGCGGAGGTCGATGAGCAGTTCTTC
-	-	TRBJ1-4	TRBV19	CASNRVFNEKLFF	TGTGCCAGTAATCGTGTTTTTAATGAAAAACTGTTTTTT
-	-	TRBJ1-2	TRBV5-2	CASSFPLGQGNAGYTF	TGTGCCAGCAGCTTCCCTTTGGGGCAGGGGAATGCTGGCTACACCTTC
-	few	TRBJ2-2	TRBV6-5	CASSYLGLAGELFF	TGTGCCAGCAGTTACCTCGGTCTGGCCGGGGAGCTGTTTTTT
-	-	TRBJ2-3	TRBV7-3	CASSRGTGTDTQYF	TGTGCCAGCAGCCGAGGGACCGGCACAGATACGCAGTATTTT
-	-	TRBJ1-5	TRBV19	CASSIRSGLAAQHF	TGTGCCAGTAGTATAAGGTCAGGCCTAGCAGCCCAGCATTTT
-	-	TRBJ2-2	TRBV4-2	CASSQEYSPLRLAYTGELFF	TGTGCCAGCAGCCAAGAGTATTCTCCGCTAAGACTGGCCTACACCGGGGAGCTGTTTTTT
-	few	TRBJ1-2	TRBV10-3	CAISGQILYGYTF	TGTGCCATCAGTGGACAGATTCTTTATGGCTACACCTTC